Presented here are 26 T cell receptor beta chains from one specimen sequenced in a study of CD4 T cells in relation to SARS-CoV-2 and coronaviruses. The data were produced by immunoSEQ multiplex PCR, yet TCRdb's version contains in-frame clones alone and is incomplete. This sample has 41,000 or so clones, with 84% found just once. These receptors have no identified antigens. The source material was naive CD4+ T cells from PBMCs, cultured in vitro. The subset is: naive CD4+ T cells isolated by negative enrichment. These receptors all come from an adult with COVID-19.

This clone was counted a single time. This chain uses TRBV2 with TRBJ1-2; 8 bases agree with TRBD1. Per germline, CDR1 SNHLY and CDR2 FYNNEI. With 6 bases clipped from V and 2 bases from J, the junction kept 2 bases outside the gene matches. CDR3 length equals 13 residues. CDR3 bases: TGTGCCAGCAGGGACAGGGACAACTATGGCTACACCTTC. Translating it yields CASRDRDNYGYTF.

The chain employs TRBV28 and TRBJ1-1, with D unresolved. The V gene lost 6 bases and the J gene lost 4 bases, with 6 bases spanning the gap. The length of the CDR3 is 11 residues. The germline gives CDR1 MDHEN, CDR2 SYDVKM. The CDR3 loop reads CASRSGTEAFF. The CDR3 DNA is TGTGCCAGCAGGTCTGGCACTGAAGCTTTCTTT.

The genes are TRBV3-1 (or the pseudogene TRBV3-2) and TRBJ1-6; D remains unclear. The CDR3 has 14 amino acids. Trimming shortened V by 1 base and J by 15 bases, and 16 bases separated the two germline ends. Germline assignment: CDR1 LGHDT and CDR2 YNNKEL (reference sequence). The chain's CDR3 is CASSQGAARDLLHF. DNA of the CDR3: TGTGCCAGCAGCCAAGGGGCCGCGCGCGATCTCCTCCACTTT.

V and J are TRBV10-1 and TRBJ2-3; tentatively, D is TRBD2 (6 bases). V lost 0 bases and J lost 2, with 15 bases in between. The CDR3 loop spans 17 amino acids. The germline gives CDR1 WNHNN, CDR2 SYGVQD (reference sequence). In DNA, the CDR3 is TGCGCCAGCAGTGAGTCCCCGGGACTCCAAATCACAGATACGCAGTATTTT. This sequence encodes CASSESPGLQITDTQYF.

To note about this clone: One junction end does not reproduce the germline sequence, and a read error may be involved. The chain carries TRBV5-5 and TRBJ2-7; TRBD1 matches 8 bases. Germline CDR1 reads SGHKS; CDR2 reads YYEKEE (reference sequence). The CDR3 has 14 residues. The CDR3 spells CASRLDRVTYEQYF. The DNA of the CDR3 is TGTGCCAGCAGGTTGGACAGGGTAACCTACGAGCAGTACTTC.

The chain couples TRBV28 to TRBJ1-4, with D uncertain. The ends were cut back, 7 bases at V and 0 bases at J, with 9 bases in the middle. CDR3 size: 14 residues. In germline, CDR1 is MDHEN, CDR2 SYDVKM. The CDR3 nucleotides read TGTGCCAGCAACTTACAGCCAACTAATGAAAAACTGTTTTTT. The encoded protein is CASNLQPTNEKLFF.

J is TRBJ1-4 and V is TRBV18, with 8 bases matching TRBD1. The length of the CDR3 is 14 residues. CDR1 KGHSH and CDR2 LQKENI come from the germline V gene. With 3 bases clipped from V and 7 bases from J, the junction kept 4 bases outside the gene matches. The CDR3 nucleotides read TGTGCCAGCTCACCGAACAGGGGGATTGAAAAACTGTTTTTT. Its protein product is CASSPNRGIEKLFF.

V is TRBV13 and J is TRBJ2-1; possibly TRBD1 or TRBD2 for D (6 bases each). The V gene lost 2 bases and the J gene lost 4 bases, with 21 bases spanning the gap. CDR3 length equals 18 residues. In germline, CDR1 is PRHDT, CDR2 FYEKMQ (reference sequence). The DNA of the CDR3 is TGTGCCAGCAGCTTACCGACTAGGATGGGCAGGGGTTACAATGAGCAGTTCTTC. Translation: CASSLPTRMGRGYNEQFF.

The V and J genes are TRBV18 and TRBJ2-5; 8 bases match TRBD1. V shed 2 bases and J 5 bases; nucleotides not matched to a gene: 10. Germline values: CDR1 KGHSH, CDR2 LQKENI. The CDR3 totals 16 residues. The CDR3 DNA is TGTGCCAGCTCACCATTCACAGGGGGAATATCGGAGACCCAGTACTTC. This encodes CASSPFTGGISETQYF.

This chain uses TRBV2 with TRBJ1-5; D gene unclear. CDR1 SNHLY and CDR2 FYNNEI come from the germline V gene. The CDR3 is made up of 14 amino acids. Trimming removed 4 bases at V and 6 bases at J, with 13 bases between. The CDR3 DNA sequence: TGTGCCAGCAGTGTGACCGATAGTATTCAGCCCCAGCATTTT. Amino acid sequence: CASSVTDSIQPQHF.

J is TRBJ2-2 and V is TRBV19; D remains unclear. Trimming pared 1 base from V and 4 bases from J, leaving 7 bases between. CDR3 size: 14 residues. Germline-derived CDR1 and CDR2 are LNHDA and SQIVND (reference sequence). The CDR3 nucleotides are TGTGCCAGTAGTATAGGCTGGCCCACCGGGGAGCTGTTTTTT. Its protein is CASSIGWPTGELFF.

The rearrangement joins TRBV6-5 to TRBJ2-7; a weak D match, TRBD2 (6 bases). The CDR3 runs 15 residues. Germline CDR1 is MNHEY and CDR2 is SVGAGI. Trimming cost V 6 bases and J 0 bases, with 15 bases left between them. The CDR3 coding sequence is TGTGCCAGCAGCAGAGCCGGGACTCGCTCCTACGAGCAGTACTTC. Translated, it gives CASSRAGTRSYEQYF.

V gene TRBV7-9 combines with J gene TRBJ1-6; D not certain. V dropped 7 bases and J dropped 1 base, with 14 bases sitting between them. The CDR3 sequence is 16 residues long. The V gene's germline CDR1 is SEHNR and CDR2 FQNEAQ (reference sequence). In DNA, the CDR3 is TGTGCCAGCACCTTTAGGGCGGGGTCCTATAATTCACCCCTCCACTTT. This codes for CASTFRAGSYNSPLHF. The full variable domain, its missing parts supplied by reference TRBV7-9 and TRBJ1-6, is DTGVSQNPRHKITKRGQNVTFRCDPISEHNRLYWYRQTLGQGPEFLTYFQNEAQLEKSRLLSDRFSAERPKGSFSTLEIQRTEQGDSAMYLCASTFRAGSYNSPLHFGNGTRLTVT.

The chain joins TRBV30 to TRBJ1-2; a possible D gene is TRBD1 (5 bases). CDR1 is GTSNPN, CDR2 SVGIG, per germline (reference sequence). The CDR3 runs 18 residues. Trimming stripped 1 base from V and 0 bases from J, with 21 bases between. CDR3 region: CAWSAPPRGGPPNYGYTF. CDR3 coding DNA: TGTGCCTGGAGTGCCCCACCACGGGGGGGACCTCCTAACTATGGCTACACCTTC. The entire variable domain, with the rest obtained from reference TRBV30 and TRBJ1-2, is as follows: SQTIHQWPATLVQPVGSPLSLECTVEGTSNPNLYWYRQAAGRGLQLLFYSVGIGQISSEVPQNLSASRPQDRQFILSSKKLLLSDSGFYLCAWSAPPRGGPPNYGYTFGSGTRLTVV.

The J gene is TRBJ2-6, the V gene TRBV4-2; 8 bases are a match to TRBD1. The germline gives CDR1 LGHNA, CDR2 YNFKEQ. J lost 0 bases, V lost 5 bases, and 3 bases had no gene match. The CDR3 loop spans 16 amino acids. The CDR3 DNA sequence: TGTGCCAGCAGCAACGGACAGGGCTCTGGGGCCAACGTCCTGACTTTC. As protein: CASSNGQGSGANVLTF.

The gene calls are TRBV5-5 and TRBJ1-2; D is unclear. V gave up 4 bases and J gave up 4 bases, with 14 bases separating them. The CDR3 contains 14 residues. Germline V lookup: CDR1 SGHKS, CDR2 YYEKEE (reference sequence). The CDR3 DNA is TGTGCCAGCAGCCCGGACGGGGATGCCTATGGCTACACCTTC. As protein: CASSPDGDAYGYTF.

J is TRBJ2-1 and V is TRBV27; TRBD2 matches 10 bases. Trimming cost V 5 bases and J 6 bases; bases outside gene matches: 10. The CDR3 loop spans 16 amino acids. Germline V gene lookup returns CDR1 MNHEY and CDR2 SMNVEV (reference sequence). CDR3 loop: CASSPPLAGVGNEQFF. The CDR3 nucleotides are TGTGCCAGCAGTCCCCCGCTAGCGGGAGTTGGCAATGAGCAGTTCTTC.

CDR3: CASRFHRTSYNEQFF. Written as DNA, the CDR3 is TGTGCCAGCCGCTTCCACAGGACCTCCTACAATGAGCAGTTCTTC. The chain employs TRBV6-5 and TRBJ2-1; maybe TRBD1 (5 bases). CDR3 length: 15 residues. The V end lost 8 bases, the J end lost 0 bases, and 14 bases lay between the germline ends. CDR1 is MNHEY and CDR2 is SVGAGI in the germline V gene.

This sequence joins TRBV3-1 (or the pseudogene TRBV3-2) and TRBJ1-4; TRBD1 might be the D (5 bases). Germline CDR1 LGHDT, CDR2 YNNKEL (reference sequence). The V gene lost 0 bases and the J gene lost 4 bases, with 27 bases spanning the gap. The CDR3 is 21 amino acids. CDR3 coding DNA: TGTGCCAGCAGCCAAGAGTGGATACGCGGGAACAGGCGGTTTGGTAATGAAAAACTGTTTTTT. Translating gives CASSQEWIRGNRRFGNEKLFF.

The chain combines TRBV2 with TRBJ2-5; 7 bases line up with TRBD2. The CDR3 has 15 residues. Germline CDR1 reads SNHLY; CDR2 reads FYNNEI. V was pared by 2 bases and J by 5 bases, with 8 bases of the junction left unmatched. For the CDR3, the DNA is TGTGCCAGCAGTGAAAGAGCGGGGACCGGGGAGACCCAGTACTTC. Its translation: CASSERAGTGETQYF.

The chain employs TRBV5-1 and TRBJ2-3; no reliable D call. Trimming cost V 1 base and J 6 bases, with 12 bases left between them. From germline, CDR1 is SGHRS and CDR2 YFSETQ. The CDR3 totals 14 residues. The CDR3 reads CASSLRMRPDTQYF. CDR3 bases: TGCGCCAGCAGCTTGCGGATGCGTCCGGATACGCAGTATTTT.

The CDR3 coding sequence is TGTGCCAGTAGCCGGGTGGGTAGCTCTGGAAACACCATATATTTT. The encoded protein is CASSRVGSSGNTIYF. The V and J genes are TRBV19 and TRBJ1-3; D not resolved. CDR1 is LNHDA and CDR2 is SQIVND in the germline V gene (reference sequence). Trimming took off 6 bases at V and 0 bases at J, with 12 bases between the two ends. This CDR3 is 15 amino acids long.

The chain recombines TRBV28 with TRBJ1-2, with D perhaps TRBD1 (5 bases). CDR1 is MDHEN, CDR2 SYDVKM, per germline. The CDR3 runs 12 residues. V lost 2 bases, J lost 7 bases, and 8 bases lay in between. CDR3 coding DNA: TGTGCCAGCAGTTTAGCAGGGTTTGGCTACACCTTC. As protein: CASSLAGFGYTF.

The V call is TRBV29-1, the J call TRBJ2-5; D is ambiguous. The length of the CDR3 is 13 residues. The V end was cut by 1 base, the J end by 3 bases, with 9 bases between. From germline, CDR1 is SQVTM and CDR2 ANQGSEA. This chain's CDR3 is CSVEVGSEETQYF. The CDR3 DNA follows: TGCAGCGTTGAAGTAGGCTCGGAAGAGACCCAGTACTTC.

The chain combines TRBV5-1 with TRBJ2-5, with D possibly matching TRBD2 (6 bases). CDR3 length equals 13 residues. V lost 2 bases to trimming and J lost 4 bases, with 9 bases between them. The germline gives CDR1 SGHRS, CDR2 YFSETQ. The CDR3 DNA reads as TGCGCCAGCAGCTTTTCCGGGGGAGAGACCCAGTACTTC. This encodes CASSFSGGETQYF.

This clone was seen a few times. The gene calls are TRBV19 and TRBJ1-2, with 7 nucleotides matching TRBD1. Germline V gene data show CDR1 as LNHDA and CDR2 as SQIVND (reference sequence). After removal of 5 bases from V and 6 bases from J, the junction contained 15 bases not matched to a gene. The CDR3 extends over 16 amino acids. The CDR3 DNA follows: TGTGCCAGTAGTTCTACAAGACAGGGTTTTGTCGATGGCTACACCTTC. Amino acids: CASSSTRQGFVDGYTF.